The 16 T cell receptor beta chains listed next were all sequenced from one sample in a study of T cells in tuberculosis. Repertoires were generated with immunoSEQ multiplex PCR, while TCRdb's copy carries only in-frame clones and drops some. The table lists nearly 35,000 clones, just over 90% of them singletons. Material: PBMCs. The source is a donor aged 10-30 years with latent tuberculosis or without tuberculosis infection.

This chain uses TRBV5-1 with TRBJ2-1, with 9 positions matching TRBD2. Germline assignment: CDR1 SGHRS and CDR2 YFSETQ. The CDR3 contains 17 residues. The J segment lost 0 bases and the V segment lost 1 base, leaving 5 bases of the junction unmatched. CDR3 nucleotides: TGCGCCAGCAGCTTGCAGACTAGCGGAAGCTCCTACAATGAGCAGTTCTTC. It specifies CASSLQTSGSSYNEQFF.

This rearrangement joins TRBV27 to TRBJ1-2; D remains ambiguous. The V end was cut by 3 bases, the J end by 1 base, with 6 bases between. The V gene's germline CDR1 is MNHEY and CDR2 SMNVEV (reference sequence). CDR3 length equals 13 residues. The CDR3 DNA sequence: TGTGCCAGCAGTTTCGGGGATAACTATGGCTACACCTTC. As protein: CASSFGDNYGYTF.

V is TRBV18 and J is TRBJ2-7, with 9 bases aligning to TRBD1. Trimming took 2 bases from V and 3 from J; bases not matched to a gene: 11. CDR1 is KGHSH and CDR2 is LQKENI in the germline V gene. The CDR3 runs 17 residues. The CDR3 sequence: CASSPANGQGMGYEQYF. The CDR3 DNA follows: TGTGCCAGCTCACCAGCAAACGGACAGGGGATGGGCTACGAGCAGTACTTC.

The chain joins TRBV4-3 to TRBJ2-1; TRBD2 matches at 9 bases. Germline values: CDR1 LGHNA, CDR2 YSLEER. V lost 1 base, J lost 6 bases, and 7 bases stayed unmatched. This CDR3 contains 16 residues. The CDR3 nucleotides are TGCGCCAGCAGCCAAGGAGTCCTAGCGGGGCCCAATGAGCAGTTCTTC. Its translation is CASSQGVLAGPNEQFF.

The rearrangement joins TRBV4-1 to TRBJ1-2; 7 nucleotides align to TRBD1. After removal of 1 base from V and 7 bases from J, the junction contained 9 bases not matched to a gene. The CDR3 spans 15 residues. Germline loops: CDR1 MGHRA, CDR2 YSYEKL. The CDR3 loop reads CASSQVGGAASGYTF. CDR3 sequence (DNA): TGCGCCAGCAGCCAAGTAGGGGGCGCGGCTAGTGGCTACACCTTC.

Worth noting for this clone: The junction does not match germline at one end; this may be a read error. V is TRBV30 and J is TRBJ2-7; 9 bases are shared with TRBD1. Germline assignment: CDR1 GTSNPN and CDR2 SVGIG (reference sequence). This CDR3 comprises 17 residues. Here the CDR3 reads CVWRILGGDRVSYEQYF. The DNA for the CDR3 is TGTGTCTGGAGAATTTTAGGTGGGGACAGGGTTTCTTACGAGCAGTACTTC.

The CDR3 DNA follows: TGTGCCAGTAACTTGAGCGGGGCATCCTACAATGAGCAGTTCTTC. Amino acids: CASNLSGASYNEQFF. The genes are TRBV19 and TRBJ2-1; 7 bases map to TRBD2. Unmatched junction bases numbered 7, after V lost 7 bases and J lost 1 base. CDR3 length: 15 residues. The germline CDR1 and CDR2 sequences are LNHDA and SQIVND (reference sequence).

The chain combines TRBV27 with TRBJ1-2; D call uncertain. Germline CDR1 and CDR2: MNHEY and SMNVEV (reference sequence). This CDR3 contains 15 residues. V lost 7 bases, J lost 0 bases, and 15 bases lay in between. The CDR3 DNA reads as TGTGCCAGCATCAGGCACCCTAACGCTAACTATGGCTACACCTTC. Protein product: CASIRHPNANYGYTF.

This clone was observed once. The V call is TRBV6-5, the J call TRBJ2-1; weak D call: TRBD2 (7 bases). CDR1 and CDR2 (germline): MNHEY, SVGAGI. V lost 2 bases to trimming and J lost 9 bases, with 14 bases between them. CDR3 length: 14 residues. The CDR3 loop is CASSYMGGLGEQFF. CDR3 nucleotides: TGTGCCAGCAGTTACATGGGGGGGCTTGGTGAGCAGTTCTTC.

The chain recombines TRBV19 with TRBJ2-1; D may be TRBD2 (5 bases). There are 16 residues in the CDR3. Germline CDR1 and CDR2: LNHDA and SQIVND (reference sequence). V lost 6 bases, J lost 2 bases, and 17 bases lay in between. CDR3 in DNA: TGTGCCAGTAGAACAGATACTAGGTATCCCTACAATGAGCAGTTCTTC. This gives the protein CASRTDTRYPYNEQFF.

This clone was detected once. The rearrangement links TRBV6-8 to TRBJ2-7; 7 nucleotides align to TRBD1. The CDR3 contains 15 residues. From germline, CDR1 is MNHGY and CDR2 SAAAGT. The junction had 14 bases not matched to a gene; V was cut back by 7 bases and J by 5 bases. CDR3 residues: CASTRIQQGINEQYF. CDR3 nucleotides: TGTGCCAGCACGCGGATTCAACAGGGGATAAACGAGCAGTACTTC.

The chain is built from TRBV5-6 and TRBJ1-5, with D hard to call. CDR3 length: 13 residues. Trimming took 0 bases from V and 9 from J, leaving 10 bases between them. Germline CDR1 is SGHDT and CDR2 is YYEEEE. DNA of the CDR3: TGTGCCAGCAGCTTGGGAGGGAAGGGGCCCCAGCATTTT. Translation gives CASSLGGKGPQHF.

The genes are TRBV7-8 and TRBJ1-1; TRBD1 matches at 8 bases. This CDR3 contains 14 residues. The germline CDR1 and CDR2 sequences are SGHVS and FQNEAQ. J gave up 10 bases and V 3 bases, and 10 bases lay outside the gene matches. CDR3: CASSFSRTGRGAFF. CDR3 nucleotide sequence: TGTGCCAGCAGCTTCTCTAGGACAGGGAGGGGAGCTTTCTTT.

The chain has TRBV5-6 and TRBJ2-4; 7 bases match TRBD1. Germline values: CDR1 SGHDT, CDR2 YYEEEE. The length of the CDR3 is 18 residues. Trimming removed 6 bases from V and 8 bases from J; junction bases left unmatched: 23. The CDR3 bases are TGTGCCAGCAAGGTGTCCTCGGCAGGGGGATTGGAGTGGGACATTCAGTACTTC. Encoded protein: CASKVSSAGGLEWDIQYF.

This chain joins TRBV5-5 and TRBJ2-1; D perhaps matches TRBD1 (5 bases). The CDR3 has 14 residues. CDR1 SGHKS and CDR2 YYEKEE come from the germline V gene (reference sequence). V was pared by 1 base and J by 10 bases, with 15 bases between. This chain's CDR3 is CASSLSSAPGEQFF. CDR3 in DNA: TGTGCCAGCAGCTTGTCTTCAGCCCCAGGGGAGCAGTTCTTC.

The rearrangement joins TRBV29-1 to TRBJ1-3; D not resolved. CDR3 length equals 12 residues. V lost 4 bases and J 4 bases, leaving 8 bases between the germline ends. Germline CDR1 is SQVTM and CDR2 is ANQGSEA. CDR3: CSVGVGGNTIYF. Written as DNA, the CDR3 is TGCAGCGTTGGGGTGGGCGGAAACACCATATATTTT.